This entry describes one T cell receptor beta chain. Its target is unknown. The PCR employed 60 Vbeta primers together with 13 Jbeta primers. Original analysis: Later reanalysis found 60 million to 90 million unique TCR beta chains, around 10 million of them shared. Profiling relied on immunoSEQ multiplex PCR, and the TCRdb table lists in-frame clones only, not all of them. V, J and clone size are those of that table, while D and trimming were read from the DNA. The sample includes around 130,000 clones, under 90% of them seen just once. The data were taken from a study of cytomegalovirus exposure and HLA in healthy donors. Study information: A prior study identified 117 million unique TCR beta sequences from about 179 million T cells.

CDR3 length: 18 residues. Study findings and constraints: Under in vitro conditions, a few CMV-associated chains were confirmed as specific for CMV antigens. Some V segments could not be told apart, so they were left out, TRBV6-2 and TRBV6-3 among them.

The genes are TRBV1 and TRBJ1-5; the table's D call TRBD1 went unverified against the DNA. TRBV1 is shown as a pseudogene. The sequence was obtained from a man in his late teens or twenties in good health and CMV-seronegative. The specimen was PBMCs. CDR3 sequence: CTSSQDPLDREGNQPQHF. The CDR3 nucleotides are TGCACCAGCAGCCAAGATCCCTTGGACAGGGAGGGCAATCAGCCCCAGCATTTT.